This T cell receptor beta chain emerged from a study of T cell responses to AZD1222 COVID-19 vaccine. The CDR3 is 15 residues long. Trimming stripped 6 bases from V and 0 bases from J, with 13 bases between. Germline lookup yields CDR1 SGHDT and CDR2 YYEEEE. Sequencing used immunoSEQ multiplex PCR; TCRdb keeps in-frame clones, though not all of them. Of some 130,000 clones in the sample, over 75% were seen once. This specimen consisted of peripheral blood, obtained on day 0 of MenACWY control vaccination. The sequence was collected from an adult in good health. The chain has TRBV5-6 and TRBJ2-1, with D perhaps matching TRBD2 (5 bases). The CDR3 sequence is CASNRRGSSYNEQFF. The CDR3 DNA reads as TGTGCCAGCAACCGTCGTGGGAGCTCCTACAATGAGCAGTTCTTC. Full variable domain (remainder filled in from reference TRBV5-6 and TRBJ2-1): DAGVTQSPTHLIKTRGQQVTLRCSPKSGHDTVSWYQQALGQGPQFIFQYYEEEERQRGNFPDRFSGHQFPNYSSELNVNALLLGDSALYLCASNRRGSSYNEQFFGPGTRLTVL.